This TCR beta chain was sequenced during a study of T cell responses to AZD1222 COVID-19 vaccine. The wider study: Second doses that came at about 4 or about 12 weeks were put together. Study results and limitations: The study sampled repertoires only after the peak T cell response. Most donors were white British and more were female, and clonal diversity was possibly underestimated. Spike-specific TCR breadth and depth rose after two AZD1222 doses.

Sequencing used immunoSEQ multiplex PCR; TCRdb keeps in-frame clones, though not all of them. The data contain about 120,000 clones, over 80% of them seen just once; the ten biggest clones take up more than 13%. This clone was seen only a few times. The antigen is not known. The clonotype originates from an adult in good health. The source was peripheral blood, collected on day 0 of AZD1222 vaccination.

CDR3 in amino acids: CASSQGGGIRTEAFF. The DNA for the CDR3 is TGCGCCAGCAGCCAAGGAGGCGGGATTCGGACTGAAGCTTTCTTT. J is TRBJ1-1 and V is TRBV4-3; D remains ambiguous. There are 15 residues in the CDR3. V was pared by 1 base and J by 5 bases, with 14 bases between. The germline gives CDR1 LGHNA, CDR2 YSLEER.